One and the same sample provided the 19 T cell receptor beta chains below, sequenced in a study of radiotherapy plus CTLA-4 blockade in lung cancer. The repertoire was sequenced with immunoSEQ multiplex PCR; TCRdb's copy has only in-frame clones and lacks some. The repertoire includes tens of thousands of clones, around four fifths of them detected once, and around 24% sits in the top ten. This specimen was peripheral blood, taken from a patient treated with radiotherapy plus ipilimumab. These TCRs come from a human donor with non-small cell lung cancer that progressed on radiotherapy plus ipilimumab.

V gene TRBV7-9 combines with J gene TRBJ1-2; D gene unclear. CDR1 SEHNR and CDR2 FQNEAQ come from the germline V gene (reference sequence). The V end lost 0 bases, the J end lost 6 bases, and 5 bases lay between the germline ends. The CDR3 totals 12 residues. The CDR3, as DNA: TGTGCCAGCAGCTTAGCAAGGGATGGCTACACCTTC. It encodes CASSLARDGYTF.

The CDR3 bases are TGTGCCAGCAGCCTCCTCGGGGGTCTAGATTACAATGAGCAGTTCTTC. Translating it yields CASSLLGGLDYNEQFF. This chain joins TRBV14 and TRBJ2-1; D possibly corresponds to TRBD2 (6 bases). This CDR3 region has 16 residues. CDR1 SGHDN and CDR2 FVKESK come from the germline V gene. V was shortened by 4 bases and J by 4 bases, with 17 bases between the two germline ends.

This clone was counted a single time. This sequence joins TRBV13 and TRBJ2-4; tentatively, D is TRBD2 (5 bases). The CDR3 length is 16 residues. The germline CDR1 and CDR2 sequences are PRHDT and FYEKMQ (reference sequence). V lost 5 bases, J lost 5 bases, and 19 bases lay in between. The CDR3 protein is CASSRSKGPGENIQYF. The CDR3 DNA is TGTGCCAGCAGCAGATCCAAGGGCCCCGGGGAAAACATTCAGTACTTC.

This chain connects TRBV27 to TRBJ2-3; 14 bases map to TRBD2. CDR1 MNHEY and CDR2 SMNVEV come from the germline V gene (reference sequence). The CDR3 has 17 amino acids. Trimming cost V 4 bases and J 0 bases; bases outside gene matches: 3. The CDR3 coding sequence is TGTGCCAGCAGTTCTGGACTAGCGGGAGGTAGCACAGATACGCAGTATTTT. Its translation is CASSSGLAGGSTDTQYF.

The table lists this clone with a few counts. The V gene is TRBV5-1, the J gene TRBJ2-6; the D is unclear. Trimming took 8 bases from V and 2 from J, leaving 8 bases between them. CDR1 is SGHRS, CDR2 YFSETQ, per germline. This CDR3 contains 13 residues. CDR3 bases: TGCGCCAGTCTAGATGCTGGGGCCAACGTCCTGACTTTC. It encodes CASLDAGANVLTF. The variable domain in full, completed from reference TRBV5-1 and TRBJ2-6, reads KAGVTQTPRYLIKTRGQQVTLSCSPISGHRSVSWYQQTPGQGLQFLFEYFSETQRNKGNFPGRFSGRQFSNSRSEMNVSTLELGDSALYLCASLDAGANVLTFGAGSRLTVL.

The chain carries TRBV7-8 and TRBJ1-1; no firm D call. The germline CDR1 and CDR2 sequences are SGHVS and FQNEAQ. This CDR3 is built from 14 residues. The V gene lost 1 base and the J gene lost 0 bases, with 6 bases spanning the gap. CDR3 nucleotide sequence: TGTGCCAGCAGCTTAGGGCAGGTGAACACTGAAGCTTTCTTT. Its translation is CASSLGQVNTEAFF.

The chain combines TRBV2 with TRBJ2-3; maybe TRBD1 (7 bases). Trimming shortened V by 6 bases and J by 0 bases, and 13 bases separated the two germline ends. CDR3 length equals 15 residues. Germline V gene sequence: CDR1 SNHLY, CDR2 FYNNEI. CDR3 nucleotide sequence: TGTGCCAGCAGGCGGGACAGTTCGAGCACAGATACGCAGTATTTT. Translating it yields CASRRDSSSTDTQYF.

The rearrangement links TRBV7-9 to TRBJ1-1, with D possibly TRBD1 on 6 matching bases. This CDR3 spans 15 amino acids. Germline V gives CDR1 SEHNR, CDR2 FQNEAQ (reference sequence). The ends were cut back, 1 base at V and 7 bases at J, with 16 bases in the middle. CDR3 nucleotides: TGTGCCAGCAGCTTAGTAAGGCCTAGGACAGATGAAGCTTTCTTT. This translates into CASSLVRPRTDEAFF.

This clone has just a few counts. This chain joins TRBV6-6 and TRBJ1-5; D not resolved. Germline V gene lookup returns CDR1 MNHNY and CDR2 SVGAGI (reference sequence). The V and J ends lost 6 bases and 5 bases respectively, with 11 bases between them. The CDR3 is made up of 13 amino acids. Written as DNA, the CDR3 is TGTGCCAGCAGCCGCATGGGGTATCAGCCCCAGCATTTT. Translating it yields CASSRMGYQPQHF.

V gene TRBV2 combines with J gene TRBJ2-7, with 7 bases fitting TRBD1. Germline-derived CDR1 and CDR2 are SNHLY and FYNNEI. The V segment lost 7 bases and the J segment 4 bases; nucleotides outside the gene matches: 10. The CDR3 is 14 residues long. CDR3 region: CASIRQGETYEQYF. For the CDR3, the DNA is TGTGCCAGCATCAGACAGGGTGAGACATACGAGCAGTACTTC.

The V gene is TRBV4-3, the J gene TRBJ1-4, with a tentative D call TRBD1 (5 bases). This CDR3 has 15 amino acids. The germline gives CDR1 LGHNA, CDR2 YSLEER. Deletions cut 0 bases from V and 8 bases from J, with 13 bases between. The CDR3 DNA is TGCGCCAGCAGCCAAGAAGCGGGGGTTCGGGAAAAACTGTTTTTT. Translation: CASSQEAGVREKLFF.

The V and J genes are TRBV27 and TRBJ2-7; TRBD1 is a possible D gene (6 bases). The germline CDR1 and CDR2 sequences are MNHEY and SMNVEV (reference sequence). The CDR3 extends over 13 amino acids. Trimming stripped 6 bases from V and 7 bases from J, with 16 bases between. CDR3 protein: CASRSLDRPEQYF. DNA for the CDR3: TGTGCCAGCAGATCCTTGGACAGACCAGAGCAGTACTTC.

This clone has more than one count but fewer than ten. The chain is built from TRBV4-3 and TRBJ2-2, with D tentatively TRBD2 (6 bases). The length of the CDR3 is 17 residues. Germline CDR1 LGHNA, CDR2 YSLEER. V dropped 0 bases and J dropped 1 base, with 12 bases sitting between them. Written as DNA, the CDR3 is TGCGCCAGCAGCCAAGAAGTGTCGGGACTGAACACCGGGGAGCTGTTTTTT. Translating it yields CASSQEVSGLNTGELFF.

The chain uses TRBV11-3 and TRBJ2-2, with a possible D match to TRBD1 (6 bases). From germline, CDR1 is SGHNT and CDR2 YENEEA. This CDR3 spans 14 amino acids. With 5 bases removed from V and 6 bases from J, the gap between germline ends came to 13 bases. The CDR3 loop is CASSVGWGPGELFF. The CDR3 nucleotides read TGTGCCAGCAGCGTCGGGTGGGGGCCCGGGGAGCTGTTTTTT. The variable domain in full, with the rest retrieved from reference TRBV11-3 and TRBJ2-2, is EAGVVQSPRYKIIEKKQPVAFWCNPISGHNTLYWYLQNLGQGPELLIRYENEEAVDDSQLPKDRFSAERLKGVDSTLKIQPAELGDSAVYLCASSVGWGPGELFFGEGSRLTVL.

The chain employs TRBV6-1 and TRBJ2-6, with 8 positions matching TRBD1. V trimming: 8 bases; J trimming: 6 bases; junction bases outside the gene matches: 6. The CDR3 has 14 residues. From germline, CDR1 is MNHNS and CDR2 SASEGT. Written as DNA, the CDR3 is TGTGCCAGCGGGGACAGGTTCACGGCCAACGTCCTGACTTTC. Its translation is CASGDRFTANVLTF.

The chain recombines TRBV27 with TRBJ1-1; D is unresolved. This CDR3 has 13 residues. The germline gives CDR1 MNHEY, CDR2 SMNVEV (reference sequence). V gave up 5 bases and J gave up 6 bases, with 13 bases separating them. The CDR3 protein is CASSPRPNPEAFF. The CDR3 DNA reads as TGTGCCAGCAGTCCCCGACCGAATCCTGAAGCTTTCTTT.

This clone was detected a few times. The rearrangement joins TRBV18 to TRBJ2-7; 9 nucleotides match TRBD2. Germline V gene sequence: CDR1 KGHSH, CDR2 LQKENI. With 1 base clipped from V and 3 bases from J, the junction kept 4 bases outside the gene matches. The CDR3 sequence is 15 residues long. Here the CDR3 reads CASSPRGTSSYEQYF. The CDR3 DNA reads TGTGCCAGCTCACCACGCGGGACTAGCAGCTACGAGCAGTACTTC.

The J gene is TRBJ1-1, the V gene TRBV6-6; 10 bases map to TRBD1. The CDR3 extends over 13 amino acids. CDR1 and CDR2 from the germline V gene are MNHNY and SVGAGI (reference sequence). Losses at the gene ends were 6 bases for V and 5 bases for J; bases not matched to a gene: 3. CDR3 amino acids: CASRRQGATEAFF. The CDR3 DNA sequence: TGTGCCAGCAGGAGACAGGGGGCGACTGAAGCTTTCTTT.

V is TRBV2 and J is TRBJ2-1; unclear D gene. The CDR3 has 14 residues. CDR1 SNHLY and CDR2 FYNNEI come from the germline V gene. V was pared by 0 bases and J by 3 bases, with 6 bases between. The CDR3 DNA reads TGTGCCAGCAGTGAAGCAGGTGGCTACAATGAGCAGTTCTTC. Translation gives CASSEAGGYNEQFF.